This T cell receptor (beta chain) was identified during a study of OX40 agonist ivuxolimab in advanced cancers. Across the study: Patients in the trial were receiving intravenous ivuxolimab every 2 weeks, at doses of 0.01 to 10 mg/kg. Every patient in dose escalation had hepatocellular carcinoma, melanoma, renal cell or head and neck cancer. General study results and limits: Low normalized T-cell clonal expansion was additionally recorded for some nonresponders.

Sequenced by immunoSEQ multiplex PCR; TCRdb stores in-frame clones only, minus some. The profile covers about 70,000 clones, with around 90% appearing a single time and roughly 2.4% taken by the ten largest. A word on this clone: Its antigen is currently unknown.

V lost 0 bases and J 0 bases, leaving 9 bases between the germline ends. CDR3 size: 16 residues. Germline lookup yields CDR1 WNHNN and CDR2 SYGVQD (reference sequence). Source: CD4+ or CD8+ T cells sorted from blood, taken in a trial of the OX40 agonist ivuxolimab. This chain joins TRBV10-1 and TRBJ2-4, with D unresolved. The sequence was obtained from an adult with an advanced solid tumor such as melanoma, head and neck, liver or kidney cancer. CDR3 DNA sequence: TGCGCCAGCAGTGAGTCCAGAAATCTAGCCAAAAACATTCAGTACTTC. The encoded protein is CASSESRNLAKNIQYF.